Given below is one TCR beta chain in context. CDR3 length equals 14 residues. V lost 1 base, J lost 4 bases, and 11 bases lay in between. CDR1 is SGHRS and CDR2 is YFSETQ in the germline V gene. Researchers sequenced unstimulated naive, memory, effector memory and TEMRA subsets in a few donor pairs. Data came from immunoSEQ multiplex PCR; TCRdb stores just in-frame clones and leaves some out. This sample has tens of thousands of clones; 95% to 98% occur once, and the top ten carry around 0.6%. The sample is drawn from a study of siplizumab effects on memory and regulatory T cells. The sample consisted of naive CD4+ T cells sorted from blood. The receptor was derived from a human donor in good health. The chain recombines TRBV5-1 with TRBJ1-2, with D uncertain. CDR3 nucleotides: TGCGCCAGCAGCTTGACCGGGGAAAGCTATGGCTACACCTTC. This translates into CASSLTGESYGYTF.